This T cell receptor (beta chain) was documented in a study of blood T cell repertoires in COVID-19. Study information: Sites across the United States, Italy and Spain contributed samples from acute and convalescent COVID-19. Sources were T cells, B-cell-depleted T cells, or PBMCs; the material itself was cDNA or gDNA.

In this sample, this clone turned up many times. Methods used by the authors: Estimation of nucleated cell counts relied on the amplification of reference gene primers. Here immunoSEQ multiplex PCR was the method, and the copy in TCRdb shows in-frame clones only, minus some. Clone size and V and J calls were adopted from that table, with D and trimming inferred from the DNA. Of about 160,000 clones in the sample, around 74% were seen once. This CDR3 comprises 14 residues. The germline gives CDR1 MNHEY, CDR2 SMNVEV (reference sequence). Unmatched junction bases numbered 2, after V lost 5 bases and J lost 5 bases.

The chain is built from TRBV27 and TRBJ2-7; 14 bases map to TRBD2. The sample comprised peripheral blood. This receptor was identified in a man between 65 and 85 years old with acute or convalescent COVID-19. CDR3 DNA: TGTGCCAGCAGTCCGGGACTAGCGGGAGACGAGCAGTACTTC. It yields the protein CASSPGLAGDEQYF.